This T cell receptor beta chain was recorded in a study of blood T cells in healthy people across ages. Trimming removed 7 bases from V and 2 bases from J, with 20 bases in between. The CDR3 length is 16 residues. A second PCR, run for about 7 to 11 cycles, used a sample-barcoded 5' primer plus a J-beta primer mix. TCRdb re-derived calls from the 5' RACE reads in MiXCR, one entry per CDR3 protein. The sample holds hundreds of thousands of distinct CDR3 sequences, around 21% seen once. The chain has TRBV12-3 or TRBV12-4 and TRBJ2-5, with D perhaps TRBD1 (5 bases). The receptor was derived from an older man in good health. The specimen was blood. The CDR3 sequence is CASTHTAQGGQETQYF. For the CDR3, the DNA is TGTGCCAGCACCCATACAGCCCAGGGTGGGCAAGAGACCCAGTACTTC.